This TCR beta chain was identified in a study of immune evolution from preneoplasia to lung adenocarcinoma. Study-level results: Top clone frequencies peaked in normal lung, apparently declining through invasive adenocarcinoma. Later-stage lesions appeared to have more T cells, more diversity, less clonality.

Note on this clone: As yet, its antigen is unknown.

Sequencing used immunoSEQ multiplex PCR; TCRdb keeps in-frame clones, though not all of them. The data show under 45,000 clones, less than 85% seen once. The sequencing sample was made of FFPE invasive lung adenocarcinoma tissue. The sequence was collected from a person between 60 and 69 years old with lung adenocarcinoma.

The CDR3 sequence is CASSQVGTSGSSSSYNEQFF. DNA for the CDR3: TGCGCCAGCAGCCAAGTGGGGACTAGCGGGAGCTCCAGCTCCTACAATGAGCAGTTCTTC. The chain recombines TRBV4-3 with TRBJ2-1; 14 bases align to TRBD2. Trimming cost V 1 base and J 0 bases; bases outside gene matches: 8. From germline, CDR1 is LGHNA and CDR2 YSLEER. CDR3 length: 20 amino acids.